The 17 T cell receptor beta chains listed next were all sequenced from one sample in a study of blood T cells in healthy people across ages (dated by TCRdb to the mid-2010s). Libraries were prepared through 5' RACE. Sequenced using an Illumina HiSeq 2500. The second PCR ran for roughly 6 to 11 cycles and used a J-beta primer mix along with a sample-barcoded 5' primer. TCRdb reanalyzed the raw reads on its own, using fastp at Q25 for trimming and MiXCR for clone calling, and kept in-frame beta chains. Rows with one shared CDR3 protein collapse into an entry with the most common genes and DNA. For this sample there are about 970,000 distinct CDR3 sequences; roughly half appear just once. About 20% of the sample belongs to the ten largest clones. The sequenced sample consisted of blood. These receptors were taken from a woman aged 55-70 years in good health.

The V gene is TRBV12-3 or TRBV12-4, the J gene TRBJ2-1; TRBD1 or TRBD2 may be the D gene (6 bases each). The CDR3 runs to 15 residues. The germline V and J ends were trimmed by 3 bases and 7 bases, with 16 bases remaining between them. CDR3 coding DNA: TGTGCCAGCAGTTTCACCGGGGGCAAAAGAAATGAGCAGTTCTTC. This sequence encodes CASSFTGGKRNEQFF.

This sequence joins TRBV20-1 and TRBJ2-2, with 7 bases fitting TRBD2. The V segment lost 6 bases and the J segment 9 bases; nucleotides outside the gene matches: 13. Germline V gene sequence: CDR1 DFQATT, CDR2 SNEGSKA (reference sequence). The CDR3 totals 14 residues. The CDR3 spells CSAMYRRGGRELFF. The CDR3 DNA is TGCAGTGCCATGTATCGACGGGGAGGGAGGGAGCTGTTTTTT.

The rearrangement links TRBV5-1 to TRBJ2-5, with 12 bases lining up with TRBD1. Unmatched junction bases numbered 14, after V lost 6 bases and J lost 11 bases. In germline, CDR1 is SGHRS, CDR2 YFSETQ. The CDR3 covers 15 residues. The CDR3 sequence is CASKVGTGGYNEQYF. CDR3 sequence (DNA): TGCGCCAGCAAGGTCGGGACAGGGGGCTACAATGAGCAGTACTTC.

The J gene is TRBJ1-2, the V gene TRBV6-6; TRBD1 matches at 7 bases. The J segment lost 7 bases and the V segment lost 2 bases, leaving 10 bases of the junction unmatched. CDR3 length: 15 residues. The germline gives CDR1 MNHNY, CDR2 SVGAGI (reference sequence). CDR3 sequence: CASSYQGQAGGGYTF. CDR3 DNA sequence: TGTGCCAGCAGTTACCAAGGACAGGCAGGAGGTGGCTACACCTTC.

The rearrangement uses TRBV4-2 and TRBJ2-3, with TRBD1 as a possible D gene (5 bases). This CDR3 comprises 17 residues. V was pared by 3 bases and J by 0 bases, with 16 bases between. In germline, CDR1 is LGHNA, CDR2 YNFKEQ. As DNA, the CDR3 is TGTGCCAGCAGCCATACAACAGGTCAACCTAGCACAGATACGCAGTATTTT. It encodes CASSHTTGQPSTDTQYF.

The table lists this clonotype with a few counts. CDR3 in DNA: TGCAGCGTCGAATCCGGGACAGGGGCCTTCTACGAGCAGTACTTC. Translation: CSVESGTGAFYEQYF. The chain has TRBV29-1 and TRBJ2-7; 10 bases fit TRBD1. Unmatched junction bases numbered 11, after V lost 6 bases and J lost 3 bases. Per germline, CDR1 SQVTM and CDR2 ANQGSEA. The CDR3 consists of 15 residues.

The chain has TRBV20-1 and TRBJ2-5; D is possibly TRBD2 (6 bases). CDR3 length: 14 amino acids. Germline V gene lookup returns CDR1 DFQATT and CDR2 SNEGSKA (reference sequence). Trimming left V 6 bases short and J 5 bases short, with 19 bases between. CDR3 amino acids: CSAGSHEGRETQYF. DNA for the CDR3: TGCAGTGCCGGGTCACATGAGGGGAGGGAGACCCAGTACTTC.

The chain is built from TRBV6-1 and TRBJ2-7; D ambiguous. The CDR3 is 15 residues long. The germline V and J ends were trimmed by 4 bases and 7 bases, with 20 bases remaining between them. From germline, CDR1 is MNHNS and CDR2 SASEGT. CDR3 in amino acids: CASSAVGYHYNEQYF. The CDR3 coding sequence is TGTGCCAGCAGTGCAGTGGGCTACCACTACAATGAGCAGTACTTC.

This clonotype was picked up many times. J is TRBJ2-3 and V is TRBV12-3 or TRBV12-4; D not resolved. This CDR3 comprises 11 residues. V gave up 5 bases and J gave up 2 bases, with 2 bases separating them. The CDR3 sequence is CASSITDTQYF. The CDR3 bases are TGTGCCAGCAGTATCACAGATACGCAGTATTTT.

This clonotype was observed a handful of times. The chain has TRBV20-1 and TRBJ2-7; 11 bases match TRBD2. The CDR3 contains 14 residues. Germline values: CDR1 DFQATT, CDR2 SNEGSKA (reference sequence). V shed 6 bases, J shed 3 bases, and the junction held 7 bases outside the gene matches. The CDR3 is CSAKGTSGYYEQYF. CDR3 coding DNA: TGCAGTGCCAAGGGGACTAGCGGATACTACGAGCAGTACTTC.

This clonotype has more than one count but fewer than ten. The chain recombines TRBV7-9 with TRBJ1-2; D is uncertain. Germline V gene data show CDR1 as SEHNR and CDR2 as FQNEAQ (reference sequence). The CDR3 totals 13 residues. The germline V and J ends were trimmed by 7 bases and 2 bases, with 11 bases remaining between them. Here the CDR3 reads CASKGDKNYGYTF. In nucleotides, the CDR3 is TGTGCCAGCAAAGGAGATAAGAACTATGGCTACACCTTC. Based on the CDR3 plus reference TRBV7-9 and TRBJ1-2, the full variable domain is DTGVSQNPRHKITKRGQNVTFRCDPISEHNRLYWYRQTLGQGPEFLTYFQNEAQLEKSRLLSDRFSAERPKGSFSTLEIQRTEQGDSAMYLCASKGDKNYGYTFGSGTRLTVV.

This chain uses TRBV6-4 with TRBJ2-3; 9 positions agree with TRBD2. The CDR3 covers 15 residues. Trimming took 7 bases from V and 4 from J; bases not matched to a gene: 9. Germline assignment: CDR1 MRHNA and CDR2 SNTAGT. As DNA, the CDR3 is TGTGCCAGCAACCGTTCGACTAGCGGATCAGATACGCAGTATTTT. It codes for CASNRSTSGSDTQYF.

V gene TRBV9 combines with J gene TRBJ1-1; 9 nucleotides match TRBD1. Germline values: CDR1 SGDLS, CDR2 YYNGEE. Losses at the gene ends were 4 bases for V and 3 bases for J; bases not matched to a gene: 4. The CDR3 totals 14 residues. This CDR3 reads CASSSRDRDTEAFF. In DNA form, the CDR3 reads TGTGCCAGCAGCTCCCGGGACAGGGACACTGAAGCTTTCTTT.

CDR3 amino acids: CASREEGGRSQETQYF. The DNA for the CDR3 is TGTGCCAGCAGGGAGGAAGGTGGCAGGAGCCAAGAGACCCAGTACTTC. This sequence joins TRBV2 and TRBJ2-4; TRBD2 might be the D (5 bases). Gene TRBJ2-5 matches the end of the DNA better, so the J call may be wrong. Looked up from germline, CDR1 is SNHLY and CDR2 is FYNNEI. The CDR3 has 16 amino acids.

This clonotype was detected only a few times. The chain joins TRBV7-8 to TRBJ2-7, with a tentative D call TRBD2 (5 bases). The CDR3 covers 14 residues. Germline CDR1 SGHVS, CDR2 FQNEAQ. V lost 2 bases and J 0 bases, leaving 8 bases between the germline ends. The CDR3 reads CASSLQLDSYEQYF. Written as DNA, the CDR3 is TGTGCCAGCAGCTTACAACTAGACTCCTACGAGCAGTACTTC.

The genes are TRBV28 and TRBJ1-3; 9 nucleotides match TRBD1. This CDR3 comprises 16 residues. Germline trimming cut 9 bases from V and 6 bases from J; bases unmatched to any gene: 15. Germline V gene data show CDR1 as MDHEN and CDR2 as SYDVKM. CDR3 region: CASSPYGTGKANTIYF. CDR3 DNA: TGTGCCAGTAGCCCCTACGGGACAGGGAAGGCAAACACCATATATTTT.

The V and J genes are TRBV4-3 and TRBJ2-2; TRBD1 agrees at 12 bases. There are 18 residues in the CDR3. Per germline, CDR1 LGHNA and CDR2 YSLEER. V lost 4 bases and J lost 7; bases outside the gene matches: 13. The CDR3 DNA reads TGCGCCAGCAGCCGAGATCCCGGGACAGGGGGCGTAGGCGGGGAGCTGTTTTTT. Encoded protein: CASSRDPGTGGVGGELFF.